This section outlines one T cell receptor (beta chain) sequence together with its context. In its sample, this clone was seen a few times. It lacks a known antigen. Per-nucleotide qualities are absent, and no much larger clonotype sits a single base away. This record comes from a study of blood T cell repertoires in COVID-19 (dated by TCRdb to about 2020). As for the study more broadly: Samples from collaborators originated in the United States, Italy and Spain and spanned both the acute and convalescent phases of COVID-19. The prospective study material was composed of cDNA or gDNA derived from T cells, B-cell-depleted T cells, or PBMCs. Deeply sampled blood TCRbeta repertoires from subjects exposed to, actively infected with, or recovered from COVID-19 were included in the dataset. Nearly every sample came with metadata listing a de-identified subject ID, COVID-19 status, age in years and sex. The repertoires were released in a freely available public database meant as a resource for research on the immune response to SARS-CoV-2. Samples came from the ongoing ImmuneRACE study (first 160 participants) plus 1,254 subjects from 6 global collaborators. Where HLA class I and class II types were available, the types were taken from metadata supplied by the sample provider, not from assay-based typing.

TCRbeta CDR3 regions were amplified from genomic DNA by means of the immunoSEQ Assay, a bias-controlled multiplex PCR. The study's own analysis went as follows. The number of nucleated cells in each sample was estimated from the amplification of reference gene primers within the assay. To quantify the absolute abundance of each unique TCRbeta CDR3 rearrangement, sequence reads were collapsed and filtered. For each sample, productive Simpson clonality was calculated as the square root of Simpson's diversity index over productive rearrangements. In TCRdb, the immuneACCESS table is reduced to in-frame sequences with V and J assigned. These tables do not hold every clone; where another copy was compared, an unresolved V gene accounts for under half, and the others remain unexplained. From that table come the V and J calls and clone size; the DNA was used to work out D and trimming. This sample gives 200,000 to 250,000 clones in total; 85% of them show up just once. Together, the top ten hold about 2.5% of the sample.

General study outcomes and caveats: How much clinical and demographic metadata was included differed by source and by participant, and the metadata was provided uncurated.

In Seattle, one collaborating source enrolled patients while the infection was active and tracked those patients longitudinally over the course of disease. Collaborating institutions collected whole blood in K2EDTA tubes following their own protocols. Collaborator samples were shipped for TCRbeta analysis as frozen whole blood, isolated PBMCs, or DNA extracted from either sample type. The germline V and J ends show losses of 6 bases and 9 bases respectively, and no gene match explains 12 bases of the junction. Including the terminal cysteine and phenylalanine, the CDR3 comprises 17 residues. Only CDR3 DNA is held: 51 bases, read in frame from base 1. CDR1 and CDR2 (SGHTA, FQGTGA) derive from the germline V gene.

In this chain, TRBV7-3 is recombined with TRBJ2-1; 15 bases in the junction line up with TRBD2. Source material: peripheral blood. The source is a woman aged 70 to 79 with COVID-19, enrolled during active disease. CDR3 loop: CASSPIGGLAGGLEQFF. The sequenced DNA: TGTGCCAGCAGTCCGATAGGGGGACTAGCGGGAGGACTTGAGCAGTTCTTC. Reference TRBV7-3 and TRBJ2-1 genes cover what lies past the CDR3, so the full variable domain is GAGVSQTPSNKVTEKGKYVELRCDPISGHTALYWYRQSLGQGPEFLIYFQGTGAADDSGLPNDRFFAVRPEGSVSTLKIQRTERGDSAVYLCASSPIGGLAGGLEQFFGPGTRLTVL.